Here is one T cell receptor beta chain with its context. The sample belongs to a study of cytomegalovirus exposure and HLA in healthy donors. Germline V gene sequence: CDR1 GTSNPN, CDR2 SVGIG (reference sequence). There are 14 residues in the CDR3. V gave up 8 bases and J gave up 5 bases, with 16 bases separating them. A multiplex PCR was run with 60 Vbeta primers and 13 Jbeta primers. Assay: immunoSEQ multiplex PCR; the TCRdb copy retains only in-frame clones and omits some. The sample shows about 83,000 clones, roughly 75% of them seen only once. The TCR sequence derives from a man in his fifties or sixties in good health and CMV-seronegative. The sequenced sample consisted of PBMCs. The chain employs TRBV30 and TRBJ1-6; D unclear. This CDR3 reads CAHGTGGDNSPLHF. CDR3 in DNA: TGTGCCCACGGAACTGGAGGAGATAATTCACCCCTCCACTTT.